This T cell receptor (beta chain) was recorded in a study of T cells expressing NK-cell markers. Study summary: There were seven HCMV-seropositive donors and one seronegative donor among the eight sequenced. Study-level results: Of the CD8+ T cells in more than five donors, roughly 1.0-7.5% belonged to dominant NKG2C+ clonotypes.

TCRdb re-called the 5' RACE reads and catalogs CDR3 proteins one per entry, DNA excluded. This sample's clone table lists some 460,000 distinct CDR3 sequences. Germline CDR1 is SGHVS and CDR2 is FQNEAQ. The CDR3 loop spans 16 amino acids. Points on this clonotype: Its specificity is unknown.

The rearrangement links TRBV7-8 to TRBJ2-3; the D call from TCRdb, TRBD2, cannot be confirmed without DNA. Sequencing was carried out using blood T cells: a sorted CD56 or NKG2C T cell subset, CD4+ or CD8+ T cells, or bulk PBMC T cells (not recorded which). This clonotype was obtained from a woman between 45 and 65 years old in good health. CDR3 in amino acids: CASSLKSGRSTDTQYF.